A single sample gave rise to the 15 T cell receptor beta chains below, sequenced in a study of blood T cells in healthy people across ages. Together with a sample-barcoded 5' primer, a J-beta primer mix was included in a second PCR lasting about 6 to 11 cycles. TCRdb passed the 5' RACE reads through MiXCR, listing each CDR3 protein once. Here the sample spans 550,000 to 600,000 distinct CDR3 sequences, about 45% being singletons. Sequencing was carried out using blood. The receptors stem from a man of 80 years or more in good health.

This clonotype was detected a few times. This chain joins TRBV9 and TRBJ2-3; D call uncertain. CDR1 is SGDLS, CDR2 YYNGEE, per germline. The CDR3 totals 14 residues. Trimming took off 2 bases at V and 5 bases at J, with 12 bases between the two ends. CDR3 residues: CASSVGTGEDTQYF. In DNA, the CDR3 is TGTGCCAGCAGCGTTGGCACTGGGGAAGATACGCAGTATTTT.

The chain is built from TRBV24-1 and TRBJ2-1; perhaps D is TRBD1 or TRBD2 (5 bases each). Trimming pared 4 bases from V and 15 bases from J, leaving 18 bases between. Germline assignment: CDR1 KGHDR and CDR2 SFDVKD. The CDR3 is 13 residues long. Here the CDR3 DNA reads TGTGCCACCAGTGAGCCGGGACGGTCCCCACTGTTCTTC. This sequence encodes CATSEPGRSPLFF.

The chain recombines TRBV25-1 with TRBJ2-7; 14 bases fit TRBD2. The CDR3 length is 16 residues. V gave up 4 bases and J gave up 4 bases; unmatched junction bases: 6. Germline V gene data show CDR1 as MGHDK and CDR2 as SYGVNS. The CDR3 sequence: CASSGSGTSGRYEQYF. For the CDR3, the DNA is TGTGCCAGCAGTGGTTCCGGGACTAGCGGGAGATACGAGCAGTACTTC.

The CDR3 DNA is TGTGCCAGCAGCCAAGTCCAGCGGGTCTCCTACAATGAGCAGTTCTTC. This gives the protein CASSQVQRVSYNEQFF. The J gene is TRBJ2-1, the V gene TRBV3-1, with a possible D match to TRBD2 (6 bases). The CDR3 has 16 amino acids. Between the trimmed V and J ends, which lost 1 base and 0 bases, there was a span of 10 bases. Germline CDR1 and CDR2: LGHDT and YNNKEL (reference sequence).

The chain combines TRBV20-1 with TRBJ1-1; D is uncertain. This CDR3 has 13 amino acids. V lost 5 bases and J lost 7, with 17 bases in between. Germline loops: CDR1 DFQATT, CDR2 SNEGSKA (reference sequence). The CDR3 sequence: CSADRDLGNEAFF. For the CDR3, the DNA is TGCAGTGCTGACCGAGACCTGGGCAATGAAGCTTTCTTT.

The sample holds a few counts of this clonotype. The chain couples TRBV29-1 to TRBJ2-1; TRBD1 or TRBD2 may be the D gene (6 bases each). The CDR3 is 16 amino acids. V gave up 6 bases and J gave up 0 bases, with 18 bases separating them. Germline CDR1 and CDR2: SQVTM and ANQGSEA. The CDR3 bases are TGCAGCGTCGGGGGCTTCGGTCCTAGCTCCTACAATGAGCAGTTCTTC. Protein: CSVGGFGPSSYNEQFF.

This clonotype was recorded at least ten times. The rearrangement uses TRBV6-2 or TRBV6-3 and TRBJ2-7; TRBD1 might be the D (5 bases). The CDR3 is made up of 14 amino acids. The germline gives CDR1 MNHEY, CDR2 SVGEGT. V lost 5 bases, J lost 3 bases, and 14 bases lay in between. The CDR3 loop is CASSRQSLFYEQYF. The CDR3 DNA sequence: TGTGCCAGCAGTCGACAGTCCCTTTTCTACGAGCAGTACTTC.

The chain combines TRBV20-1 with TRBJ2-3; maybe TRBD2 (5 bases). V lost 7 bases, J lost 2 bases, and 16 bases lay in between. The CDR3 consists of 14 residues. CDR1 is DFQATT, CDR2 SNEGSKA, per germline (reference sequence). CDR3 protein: CSGLKRADTDTQYF. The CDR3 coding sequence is TGCAGTGGCCTTAAGCGAGCGGACACAGATACGCAGTATTTT.

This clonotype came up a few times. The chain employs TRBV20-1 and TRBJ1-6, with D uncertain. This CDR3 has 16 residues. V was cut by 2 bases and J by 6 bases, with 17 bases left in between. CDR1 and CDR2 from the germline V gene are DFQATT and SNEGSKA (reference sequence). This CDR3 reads CSARNSASGPNSPLHF. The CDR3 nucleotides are TGCAGTGCTAGAAATTCCGCCTCAGGCCCTAATTCACCCCTCCACTTT.

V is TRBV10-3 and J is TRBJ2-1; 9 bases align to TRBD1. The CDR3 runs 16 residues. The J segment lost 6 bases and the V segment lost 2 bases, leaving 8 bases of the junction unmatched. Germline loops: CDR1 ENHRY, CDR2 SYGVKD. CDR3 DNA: TGTGCCATCAGTGAGCCTGACAGGGGGTCTGCCAATGAGCAGTTCTTC. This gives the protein CAISEPDRGSANEQFF.

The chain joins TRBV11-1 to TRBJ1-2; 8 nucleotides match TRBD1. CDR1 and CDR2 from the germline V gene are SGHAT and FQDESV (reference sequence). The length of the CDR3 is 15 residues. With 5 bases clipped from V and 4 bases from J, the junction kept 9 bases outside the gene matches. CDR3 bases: TGTGCCAGCAGCCCTCAATCCGACAGGGGCTATGGCTACACCTTC. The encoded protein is CASSPQSDRGYGYTF.

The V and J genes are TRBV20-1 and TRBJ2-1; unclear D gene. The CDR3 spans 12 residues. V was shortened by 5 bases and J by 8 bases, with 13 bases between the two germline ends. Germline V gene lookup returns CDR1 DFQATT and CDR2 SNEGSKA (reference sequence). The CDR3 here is CSAGGLVYEQFF. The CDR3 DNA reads TGCAGTGCTGGCGGCCTAGTATATGAGCAGTTCTTC.

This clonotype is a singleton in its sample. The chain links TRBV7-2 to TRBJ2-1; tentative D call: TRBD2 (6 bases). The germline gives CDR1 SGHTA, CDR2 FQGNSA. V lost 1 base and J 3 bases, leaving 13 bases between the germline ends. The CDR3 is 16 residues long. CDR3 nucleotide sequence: TGTGCCAGCAGCTTAGTGGGCGGGGCGGTCTACAATGAGCAGTTCTTC. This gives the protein CASSLVGGAVYNEQFF.

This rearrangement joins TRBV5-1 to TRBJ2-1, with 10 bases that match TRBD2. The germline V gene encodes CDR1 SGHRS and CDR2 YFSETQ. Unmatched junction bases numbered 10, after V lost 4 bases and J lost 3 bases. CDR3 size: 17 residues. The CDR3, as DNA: TGCGCCAGCAGCGCCCGCCCCACTAGCGGGGACTACAATGAGCAGTTCTTC. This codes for CASSARPTSGDYNEQFF. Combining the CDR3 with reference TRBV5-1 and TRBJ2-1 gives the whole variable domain KAGVTQTPRYLIKTRGQQVTLSCSPISGHRSVSWYQQTPGQGLQFLFEYFSETQRNKGNFPGRFSGRQFSNSRSEMNVSTLELGDSALYLCASSARPTSGDYNEQFFGPGTRLTVL.

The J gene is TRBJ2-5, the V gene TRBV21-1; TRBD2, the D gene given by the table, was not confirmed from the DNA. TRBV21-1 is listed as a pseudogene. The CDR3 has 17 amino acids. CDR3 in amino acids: CATAFGPDIRRGETQYF. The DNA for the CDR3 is TGTGCCACCGCCTTCGGCCCAGACATAAGGAGAGGAGAGACCCAGTACTTC.